This T cell receptor beta chain was sequenced for a study of CD4 T cells in relation to SARS-CoV-2 and coronaviruses. The study's findings and limits: This crossreactivity analysis covered spike protein alone, no other viral proteins. The assay detects memory recall responses, not culture-primed primary responses.

A note on this clone: The antigen is unknown.

Uncultured naive and memory CD4+ T cells supplied DNA for deep TCR-beta sequencing. Here immunoSEQ multiplex PCR was the method, and the copy in TCRdb shows in-frame clones only, minus some. The data hold 55,000 to 75,000 clones, with about 90% observed a single time. Before the COVID-19 pandemic, during about 2011-2019, CD4+ T cells were taken from unexposed donors. This CDR3 region has 14 residues. Trimming removed 3 bases from V and 5 bases from J, with 11 bases in between. Looked up from germline, CDR1 is MGHRA and CDR2 is YSYEKL. The sequence was collected from a human donor in good health. The source material was memory CD4+ T cells from PBMCs. The genes are TRBV4-1 and TRBJ1-5, with D perhaps matching TRBD1 (5 bases). The CDR3 bases are TGCGCCAGCAGCCAGCCGGGACCCTATCAGCCCCAGCATTTT. Translation: CASSQPGPYQPQHF.